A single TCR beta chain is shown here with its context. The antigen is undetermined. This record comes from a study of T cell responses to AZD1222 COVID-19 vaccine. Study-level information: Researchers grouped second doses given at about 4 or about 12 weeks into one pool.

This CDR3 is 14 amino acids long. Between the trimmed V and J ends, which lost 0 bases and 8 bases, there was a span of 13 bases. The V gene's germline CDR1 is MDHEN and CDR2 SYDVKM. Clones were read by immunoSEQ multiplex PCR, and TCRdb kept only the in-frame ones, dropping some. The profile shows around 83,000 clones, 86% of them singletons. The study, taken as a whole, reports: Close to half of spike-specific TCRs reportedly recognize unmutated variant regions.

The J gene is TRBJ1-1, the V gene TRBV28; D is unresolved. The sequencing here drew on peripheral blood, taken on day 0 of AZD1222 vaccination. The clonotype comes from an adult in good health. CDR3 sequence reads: CASSLWGRPLEAFF. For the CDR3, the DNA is TGTGCCAGCAGTTTATGGGGCAGGCCTCTAGAAGCTTTCTTT.